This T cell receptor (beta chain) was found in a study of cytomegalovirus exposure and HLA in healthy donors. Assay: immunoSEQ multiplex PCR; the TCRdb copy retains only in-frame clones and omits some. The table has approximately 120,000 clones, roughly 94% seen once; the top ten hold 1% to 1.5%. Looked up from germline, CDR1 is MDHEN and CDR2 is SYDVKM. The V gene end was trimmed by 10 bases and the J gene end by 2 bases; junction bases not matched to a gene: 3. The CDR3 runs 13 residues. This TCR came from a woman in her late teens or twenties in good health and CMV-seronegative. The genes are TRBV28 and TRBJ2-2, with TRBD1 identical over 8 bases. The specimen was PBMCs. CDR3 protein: CATTGGNTGELFF. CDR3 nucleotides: TGTGCCACCACAGGGGGTAACACCGGGGAGCTGTTTTTT.